The rows below give T cell receptor beta chains drawn from one sample of a study of cytomegalovirus exposure and HLA in healthy donors. The data were produced by immunoSEQ multiplex PCR, yet TCRdb's version contains in-frame clones alone and is incomplete. This table has about 150,000 clones, about 77% appearing once. Sequences were obtained from PBMCs. The receptors were sampled from a male donor in good health and CMV-seronegative. Each CDR3 is given with its conserved first and last residue. The D gene is left open where the match is weak. Clone size appears in some rows only: once, few, many, or a class for an expanded clone.

clone_size	j_call	v_call	d_call	cdr3_aa	cdr3_nt
-	TRBJ2-2	TRBV14	-	CASSQINTGELFF	TGTGCCAGCAGCCAAATTAATACCGGGGAGCTGTTTTTT
-	TRBJ2-1	TRBV13	-	CASSFTFSGSRVGNEQFF	TGTGCCAGCAGTTTCACTTTTAGTGGTTCCAGGGTTGGCAATGAGCAGTTCTTC
-	TRBJ1-6	TRBV11-1	TRBD1	CAVGGQKNSPLHF	TGTGCCGTGGGGGGACAGAAGAATTCACCCCTCCACTTT
few	TRBJ2-2	TRBV11-2	TRBD2	CASSLDLAGSNGELFF	TGTGCCAGCAGCTTAGATCTAGCGGGAAGTAACGGGGAGCTGTTTTTT
-	TRBJ2-7	TRBV7-3	-	CASSFERSGPDEQYF	TGTGCCAGCAGCTTCGAGAGGTCAGGGCCAGACGAGCAGTACTTC
-	TRBJ2-7	TRBV6-5	TRBD2	CASSYSGTSGPYEQYF	TGTGCCAGCAGTTACTCGGGGACTAGCGGACCCTACGAGCAGTACTTC
-	TRBJ1-5	TRBV7-8	-	CASGGYSNQPQHF	TGTGCCAGCGGCGGGTATAGCAATCAGCCCCAGCATTTT
-	TRBJ1-1	TRBV5-6	TRBD1	CASSFYGQGRAEAFF	TGTGCCAGCAGCTTTTACGGACAGGGTAGGGCTGAAGCTTTCTTT
-	TRBJ1-2	TRBV7-9	-	CASSPPGGYTF	TGTGCCAGCAGCCCCCCCGGGGGCTACACCTTC
-	TRBJ2-7	TRBV27	TRBD1	CASSFENRGTYEQYF	TGTGCCAGCAGTTTTGAAAACAGGGGGACCTACGAGCAGTACTTC
-	TRBJ1-2	TRBV29-1	TRBD1	CSVAGQGTTNYGYTF	TGCAGCGTTGCGGGACAGGGGACAACTAACTATGGCTACACCTTC
-	TRBJ2-5	TRBV6-1	-	CASSERLGQTQETQYF	TGTGCCAGCAGTGAAAGGTTAGGACAGACCCAAGAGACCCAGTACTTC
few	TRBJ1-2	TRBV6-1	-	CASSEREGRYGYTF	TGTGCCAGCAGTGAAAGGGAGGGGCGCTATGGCTACACCTTC
-	TRBJ1-2	TRBV7-9	-	CASSFLTGSYGYTF	TGTGCCAGCAGCTTCCTAACAGGTTCTTATGGCTACACCTTC
few	TRBJ1-4	TRBV28	-	CASSLGGFATNEKLFF	TGTGCCAGCAGTTTAGGAGGGTTTGCAACTAATGAAAAACTGTTTTTT
-	TRBJ2-6	TRBV6-1	TRBD1	CASRIGQAGANVLTF	TGTGCCAGCAGAATAGGACAGGCTGGGGCCAACGTCCTGACTTTC
-	TRBJ2-3	TRBV6-1	TRBD2	CASSEAGGVTDTQYF	TGTGCCAGCAGCGAAGCGGGGGGTGTGACAGATACGCAGTATTTT
-	TRBJ1-2	TRBV18	TRBD1	CASSPGQGRNGYTF	TGTGCCAGCTCACCCGGACAGGGGAGAAATGGCTACACCTTC
-	TRBJ2-7	TRBV28	TRBD2	CASTVGLAGLTYEQYF	TGTGCCAGCACCGTGGGGCTAGCGGGACTCACCTACGAGCAGTACTTC
-	TRBJ2-7	TRBV7-8	-	CASSPTGNLYEQYF	TGTGCCAGCAGCCCGACCGGGAACCTCTACGAGCAGTACTTC
-	TRBJ2-1	TRBV6-4	TRBD2	CASSGSSGSYNEQFF	TGTGCCAGCAGTGGGTCTAGCGGATCCTACAATGAGCAGTTCTTC
-	TRBJ2-7	TRBV5-5	TRBD1	CASSWTDGQGQYF	TGTGCCAGCAGCTGGACGGATGGACAGGGGCAGTACTTC
-	TRBJ2-7	TRBV5-1	-	CASSSTQGPPYEQYF	TGCGCCAGCAGCTCCACCCAGGGCCCCCCCTACGAGCAGTACTTC
-	TRBJ2-7	TRBV27	-	CASSLTTPTYEQYF	TGTGCCAGCAGTCTAACTACCCCAACCTACGAGCAGTACTTC
few	TRBJ2-3	TRBV5-1	TRBD2	CASSSRTSGSSDTQYF	TGCGCCAGCAGCTCCCGGACTAGCGGGAGCTCAGATACGCAGTATTTT
-	TRBJ2-5	TRBV29-1	TRBD1	CSVVGQGEETQYF	TGCAGCGTTGTGGGACAGGGTGAGGAGACCCAGTACTTC
-	TRBJ2-5	TRBV27	TRBD2	CASSPGLGVQETQYF	TGTGCCAGCAGTCCGGGACTAGGGGTACAGGAGACCCAGTACTTC
-	TRBJ2-1	TRBV7-2	-	CASSPYRAPYNEQFF	TGTGCCAGCAGCCCGTACAGGGCCCCCTACAATGAGCAGTTCTTC
-	TRBJ2-7	TRBV5-6	-	CASSLPRRGSYEQYF	TGTGCCAGTTCACTCCCCCGCAGGGGCTCCTACGAGCAGTACTTC
few	TRBJ2-5	TRBV5-1	TRBD2	CASSLASGVQETQYF	TGCGCCAGCAGCTTGGCTAGCGGTGTACAAGAGACCCAGTACTTC
-	TRBJ1-6	TRBV6-1	TRBD1	CASRKKTGGDSPLHF	TGTGCCAGCAGGAAGAAAACAGGGGGGGATTCACCCCTCCACTTT
-	TRBJ2-1	TRBV18	-	CASSVRGPGNNEQFF	TGTGCCAGCTCAGTCAGGGGCCCGGGGAACAATGAGCAGTTCTTC
-	TRBJ1-1	TRBV10-2	-	CASAQWEGTEAFF	TGCGCCAGCGCGCAGTGGGAGGGGACTGAAGCTTTCTTT
-	TRBJ2-2	TRBV11-2	TRBD1	CASSRGPDTGELFF	TGTGCCAGCAGCAGGGGGCCGGACACCGGGGAGCTGTTTTTT
-	TRBJ1-2	TRBV6-5	-	CASSTDSPVGYGYTF	TGTGCCAGCAGCACAGACAGCCCCGTTGGCTATGGCTACACCTTC
-	TRBJ2-7	TRBV9	TRBD1	CASSVAGTGVYEQYF	TGTGCCAGCAGCGTAGCCGGGACAGGGGTCTACGAGCAGTACTTC
few	TRBJ1-1	TRBV11-1	-	CASSLQGRRTEAFF	TGTGCCAGCAGCTTGCAGGGGCGACGAACTGAAGCTTTCTTT
-	TRBJ1-1	TRBV27	-	CASSLSSGGTEAFF	TGTGCCAGCAGTTTATCTTCAGGAGGTACTGAAGCTTTCTTT
once	TRBJ2-5	TRBV7-7	-	CASSSRPGSGTTQYF	TGTGCTAGCAGCTCCAGGCCCGGAAGCGGAACGACCCAGTACTTC
-	TRBJ1-3	TRBV5-6	TRBD1	CASSRDRISSGNTIYF	TGTGCCAGCAGCCGGGACAGAATTAGCTCTGGAAACACCATATATTTT
-	TRBJ1-3	TRBV14	-	CASSHGVTGNTIYF	TGTGCCAGCAGCCACGGGGTTACTGGAAACACCATATATTTT